The present T cell receptor beta chain was sequenced within a study of shared clonotypes between healthy human individuals. Across the whole study: Donors were a couple of women and a few men aged 18 to 49.

The CDR3 sequence is 14 residues long. Germline CDR1 and CDR2: SGHRS and YFSETQ. V gave up 1 base and J gave up 1 base, with 8 bases separating them. Method: immunoSEQ multiplex PCR; TCRdb's copy keeps in-frame clones and lacks some. The table lists about 660,000 clones, less than 85% of them singletons. This TCR derives from a woman aged 25 to 39 in good health. The chain couples TRBV5-1 to TRBJ1-1; D may be TRBD1 (5 bases). The sample taken for sequencing was memory CD4+ T cells sorted from blood. Subset: CD45RA-negative fraction. CDR3 region: CASSLQTANTEAFF. In nucleotides, the CDR3 is TGCGCCAGCAGCTTGCAGACAGCGAACACTGAAGCTTTCTTT.